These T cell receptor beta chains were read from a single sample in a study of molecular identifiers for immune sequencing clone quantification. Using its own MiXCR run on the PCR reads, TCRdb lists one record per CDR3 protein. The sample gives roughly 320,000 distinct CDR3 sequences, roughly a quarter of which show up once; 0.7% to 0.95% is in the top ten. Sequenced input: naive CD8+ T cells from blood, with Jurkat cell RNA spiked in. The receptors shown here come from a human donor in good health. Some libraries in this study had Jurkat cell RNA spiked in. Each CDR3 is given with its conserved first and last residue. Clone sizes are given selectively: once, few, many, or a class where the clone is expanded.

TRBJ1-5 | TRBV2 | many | CASSVTGGQPQHF
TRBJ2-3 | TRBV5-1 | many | CASSPDLVRSTDTQYF
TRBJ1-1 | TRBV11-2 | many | CASSHLTREDFF
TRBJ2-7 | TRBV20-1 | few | CSAGDGSSYEQYF
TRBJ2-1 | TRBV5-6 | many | CASSPGSYNEQFF
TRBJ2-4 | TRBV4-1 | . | CASSQDLSPGASKAKNIQYF
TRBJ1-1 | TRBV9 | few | CASSVGHNAEAFF
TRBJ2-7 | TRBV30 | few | CAWDRGNYEQYF
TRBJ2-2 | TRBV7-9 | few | CASSLVGQYSGELFF
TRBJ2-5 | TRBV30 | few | CAWRAGIRYQETQYF
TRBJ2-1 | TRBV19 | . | CASSIDFPGTTSSYNEQFF
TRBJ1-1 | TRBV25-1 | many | CASSAWGQMVEAFF
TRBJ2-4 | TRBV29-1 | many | CSVEDLQGAAIQYF
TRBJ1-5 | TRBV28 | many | CASSRGLNQPQHF
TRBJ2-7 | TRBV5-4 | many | CASSQLAGDPIF
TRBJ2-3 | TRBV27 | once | CAGSRLAGGNQRTDTQYF
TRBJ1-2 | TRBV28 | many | CASSSQDRTGIGYTF
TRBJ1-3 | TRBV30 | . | CAWMPMTSGNTIYF
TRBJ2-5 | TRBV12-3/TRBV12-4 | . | CASSPSGTGGEETQYF
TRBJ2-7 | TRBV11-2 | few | CASSFEGARYEQYF
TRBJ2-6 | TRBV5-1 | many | CASSLGQALRAGANVLTF
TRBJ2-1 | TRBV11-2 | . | CASSLGRNEQLF
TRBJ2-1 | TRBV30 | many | CAWSMGHYNEQFF
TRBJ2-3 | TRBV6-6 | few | CATSRTSGSTDTQYF
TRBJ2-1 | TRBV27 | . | CASSLSPYNEQFF
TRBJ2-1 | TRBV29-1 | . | CSVVFFPGGRSDNEQFF
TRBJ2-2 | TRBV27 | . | CASSQTSGGLPGELFF
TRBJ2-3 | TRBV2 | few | CASTTGLSPDTQYF
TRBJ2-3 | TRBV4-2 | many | CASSQGSGGLTDTQYF
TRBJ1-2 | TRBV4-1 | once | CASSQEETWTDGYTF
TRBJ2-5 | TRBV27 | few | CASSLNYGRPQETQYF
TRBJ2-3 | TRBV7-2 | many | CASSLGGGVGGTDTQYF
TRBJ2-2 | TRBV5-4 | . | CASSSGDRGNTGELFF
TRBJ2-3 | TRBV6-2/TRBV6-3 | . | CASSYGGGIADTQYF
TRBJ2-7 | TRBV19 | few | CASRTSGLSYEQYF
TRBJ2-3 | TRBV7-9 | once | CAGSTDTQYF
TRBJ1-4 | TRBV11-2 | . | CASSLFGATTYGENEKLFF
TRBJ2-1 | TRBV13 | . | CASSSSAEGYPSGQFF
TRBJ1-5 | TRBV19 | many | CASRLVSGQGSWLPQHF
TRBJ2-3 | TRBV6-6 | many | CASSYSRGNTDTQYF
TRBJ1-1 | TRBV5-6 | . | CASSLDNVNTEAFF
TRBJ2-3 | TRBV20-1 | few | CSATSGPRKYTDTQYF
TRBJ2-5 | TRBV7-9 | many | CASSSQTSAHQETQYF
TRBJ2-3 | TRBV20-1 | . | CSARDRVAFSTDTQYF
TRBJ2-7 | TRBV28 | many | CASTTKGGGEEQYF
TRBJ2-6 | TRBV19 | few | CASSIGGANVLTF
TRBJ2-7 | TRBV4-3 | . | CASSQDPGTSGEQYF
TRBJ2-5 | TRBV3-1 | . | CASISRGLQETQYF
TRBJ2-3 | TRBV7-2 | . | CASSLGPRSSSTDTQYF
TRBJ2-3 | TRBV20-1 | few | CSAREIIQLWQYF
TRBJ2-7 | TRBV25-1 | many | CASSDSPQGEQYF
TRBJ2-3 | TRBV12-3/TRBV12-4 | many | CASSLAGPDTQYF
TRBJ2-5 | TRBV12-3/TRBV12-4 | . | CASSLGGRQETQYF
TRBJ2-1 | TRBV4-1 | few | CASSQDMAGGVSYNEQFF
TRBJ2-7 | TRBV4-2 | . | CASSQEKSVEQYF
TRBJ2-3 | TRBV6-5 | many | CASSYSPSGSTDTQYF